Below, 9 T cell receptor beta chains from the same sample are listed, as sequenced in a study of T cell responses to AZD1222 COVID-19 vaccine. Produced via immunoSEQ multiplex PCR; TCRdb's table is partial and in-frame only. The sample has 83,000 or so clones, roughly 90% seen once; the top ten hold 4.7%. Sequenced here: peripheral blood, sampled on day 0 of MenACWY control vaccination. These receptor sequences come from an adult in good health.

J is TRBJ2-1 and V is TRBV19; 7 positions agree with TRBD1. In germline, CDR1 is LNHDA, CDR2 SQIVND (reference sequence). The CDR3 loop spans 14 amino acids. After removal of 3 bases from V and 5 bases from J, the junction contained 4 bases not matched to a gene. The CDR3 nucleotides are TGTGCCAGTAGTATTCTTGGACAGGACAATGAGCAGTTCTTC. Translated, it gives CASSILGQDNEQFF.

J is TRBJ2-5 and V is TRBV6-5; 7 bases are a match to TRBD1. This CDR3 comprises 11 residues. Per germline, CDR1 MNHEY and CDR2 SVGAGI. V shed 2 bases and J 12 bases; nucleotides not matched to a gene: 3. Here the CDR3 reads CASSYAQGEYF. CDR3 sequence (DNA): TGTGCCAGCAGTTACGCCCAGGGGGAGTACTTC.

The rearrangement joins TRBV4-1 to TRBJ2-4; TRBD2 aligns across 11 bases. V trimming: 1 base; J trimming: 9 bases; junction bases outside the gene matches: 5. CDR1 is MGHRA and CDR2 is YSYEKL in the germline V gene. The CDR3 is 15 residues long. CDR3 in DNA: TGCGCCAGCAGCCAAGCTAGCGGGAGGAATAGCATTCAGTACTTC. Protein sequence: CASSQASGRNSIQYF.

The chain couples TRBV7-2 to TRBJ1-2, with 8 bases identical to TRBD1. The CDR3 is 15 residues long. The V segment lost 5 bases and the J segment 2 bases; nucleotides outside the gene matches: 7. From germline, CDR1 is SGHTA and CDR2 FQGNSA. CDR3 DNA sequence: TGTGCCAGCAGCGCAGACAGGGGCGCAAACTATGGCTACACCTTC. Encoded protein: CASSADRGANYGYTF.

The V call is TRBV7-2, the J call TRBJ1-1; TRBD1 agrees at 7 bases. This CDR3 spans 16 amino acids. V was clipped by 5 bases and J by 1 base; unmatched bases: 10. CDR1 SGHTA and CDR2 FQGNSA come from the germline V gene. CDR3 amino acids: CASSPRPGQWNTEAFF. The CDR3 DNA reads TGTGCCAGCAGCCCGCGACCGGGACAGTGGAACACTGAAGCTTTCTTT.

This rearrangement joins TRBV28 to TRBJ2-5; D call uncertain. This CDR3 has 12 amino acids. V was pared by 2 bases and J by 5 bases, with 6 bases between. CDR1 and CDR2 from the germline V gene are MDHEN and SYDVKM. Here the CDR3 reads CASSLSWETQYF. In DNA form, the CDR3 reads TGTGCCAGCAGTTTAAGTTGGGAGACCCAGTACTTC.

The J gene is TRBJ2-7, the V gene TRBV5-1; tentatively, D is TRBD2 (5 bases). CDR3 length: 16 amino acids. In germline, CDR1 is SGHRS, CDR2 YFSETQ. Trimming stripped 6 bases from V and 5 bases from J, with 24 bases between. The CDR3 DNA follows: TGCGCCAGCACCAAATCAGGCGGGCCTTCTCTCCACGAGCAGTACTTC. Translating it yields CASTKSGGPSLHEQYF.

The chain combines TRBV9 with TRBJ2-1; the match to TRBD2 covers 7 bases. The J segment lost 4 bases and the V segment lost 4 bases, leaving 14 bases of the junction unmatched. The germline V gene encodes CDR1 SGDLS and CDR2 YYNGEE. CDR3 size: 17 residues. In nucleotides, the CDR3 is TGTGCCAGCAGCCCAGTTTATTTCGCGGGAGTTTACAATGAGCAGTTCTTC. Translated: CASSPVYFAGVYNEQFF.

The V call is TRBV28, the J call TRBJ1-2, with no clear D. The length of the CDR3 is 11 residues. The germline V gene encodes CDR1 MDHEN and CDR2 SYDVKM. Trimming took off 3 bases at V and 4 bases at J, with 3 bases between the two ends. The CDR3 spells CASSFVYGYTF. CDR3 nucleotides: TGTGCCAGCAGTTTCGTCTATGGCTACACCTTC.